The 8 T cell receptor beta chains in this list originate from one sample, sequenced in a study of identical twins. TCRdb passed the 5' RACE reads through MiXCR, listing each CDR3 protein once. Counted here are some 500,000 distinct CDR3 sequences, over 12% occurring once; the ten biggest clones make up over 0.5%. This same sample was also taken into another study, of yellow fever vaccine responses in identical twins.

The sequencing sample was made of CD4+ T cells sorted from blood. Every receptor here comes from a woman aged 18-29 years in good health.

The rearrangement links TRBV4-2 to TRBJ2-3; 10 positions match TRBD2. The length of the CDR3 is 15 residues. Germline V gene sequence: CDR1 LGHNA, CDR2 YNFKEQ. After removal of 4 bases from V and 1 base from J, the junction contained 2 bases not matched to a gene. CDR3 in amino acids: CASSPSGGRTDTQYF. In DNA, the CDR3 is TGTGCCAGCAGCCCTAGCGGGGGACGCACAGATACGCAGTATTTT.

This clonotype was seen many times. The gene calls are TRBV5-1 and TRBJ2-5, with D possibly matching TRBD1 (5 bases). The CDR3 is 13 amino acids. Per the germline V gene, CDR1 is SGHRS and CDR2 is YFSETQ. V lost 4 bases, J lost 0 bases, and 7 bases lay in between. CDR3 loop: CASSVRDQETQYF. CDR3 DNA: TGCGCCAGCAGCGTCAGGGACCAAGAGACCCAGTACTTC.

This clonotype has just a few counts. The gene calls are TRBV7-2 and TRBJ2-7; D remains ambiguous. CDR1 is SGHTA and CDR2 is FQGNSA in the germline V gene. The CDR3 covers 14 residues. Trimming took off 0 bases at V and 5 bases at J, with 11 bases between the two ends. Here the CDR3 DNA reads TGTGCCAGCAGCTTAGCTCCTAGAGTCGACGAGCAGTACTTC. Translation gives CASSLAPRVDEQYF.

This clonotype has more than one count but fewer than ten. V gene TRBV6-1 combines with J gene TRBJ1-1; 7 nucleotides align to TRBD1. Trimming removed 1 base from V and 2 bases from J; junction bases left unmatched: 10. This CDR3 is 17 amino acids long. Germline CDR1 and CDR2: MNHNS and SASEGT. Here the CDR3 DNA reads TGTGCCAGCAGTGAAGGCAGAGGGGGCAACCTAAACACTGAAGCTTTCTTT. This translates into CASSEGRGGNLNTEAFF.

The rearrangement uses TRBV15 and TRBJ2-2, with D unresolved. The germline V and J ends were trimmed by 2 bases and 6 bases, with 16 bases remaining between them. CDR3 size: 16 residues. Germline V gives CDR1 LNHNV, CDR2 YYDKDF (reference sequence). The DNA for the CDR3 is TGTGCCACCAGCAGAAATACGGCCACAGTCGCCGGGGAGCTGTTTTTT. It is translated as CATSRNTATVAGELFF.

The V gene is TRBV6-2 or TRBV6-3, the J gene TRBJ2-7; D may correspond to TRBD1 or TRBD2 (6 bases each). Germline V gives CDR1 MNHEY, CDR2 SVGEGT. V was trimmed by 2 bases and J by 2 bases, leaving 16 bases between them. This CDR3 contains 16 residues. The CDR3 nucleotides are TGTGCCAGCAGTTACGGCCCGGGGGCGGAGGCCTACGAGCAGTACTTC. Translation gives CASSYGPGAEAYEQYF.

The chain employs TRBV6-2 or TRBV6-3 and TRBJ2-6; weak D call: TRBD1 (5 bases). Germline CDR1 is MNHEY and CDR2 is SVGEGT. This CDR3 region has 13 residues. V lost 7 bases and J lost 3, with 7 bases in between. In DNA, the CDR3 is TGTGCCAGCATCAGGGTTGGGGCCAACGTCCTGACTTTC. It translates to CASIRVGANVLTF.

The chain carries TRBV21-1 and TRBJ2-1; the table calls TRBD2, which could not be checked here. TRBV21-1 is tagged as a pseudogene. This CDR3 spans 17 amino acids. CDR3 sequence: CASSKAGSGSPYNEQFF. The CDR3 DNA follows: TGTGCCAGCAGCAAAGCCGGTAGCGGGAGTCCCTACAATGAGCAGTTCTTC.